This entry lists 24 T cell receptor beta chains sequenced from one sample in a study of blood T cell repertoires in COVID-19 (dated by TCRdb to about 2020). Preparation of the library involved the immunoSEQ multiplex PCR assay. TCRdb holds this immuneACCESS table with in-frame rearrangements only. Some clones are missing; in checked studies, unresolved V genes explain under half, and the rest has no known cause. The sample profile shows some 150,000 clones; 80% to 85% of them were found once. About 8% of the sample lies in the top ten. Sequencing was carried out using peripheral blood. These receptor sequences come from a woman aged 60-75 years with active or convalescent COVID-19.

The chain carries TRBV5-8 and TRBJ1-1; 8 bases line up with TRBD1. Germline CDR1 SGHTS, CDR2 YDEGEE. The CDR3 totals 15 residues. The trim removed 0 bases at V and 1 base at J, leaving 2 bases unmatched. The CDR3 bases are TGTGCCAGCAGCTTGGACAGGGGGGCGAACACTGAAGCTTTCTTT. Translation gives CASSLDRGANTEAFF.

The chain has TRBV7-3 and TRBJ2-1; the match to TRBD1 covers 8 bases. This CDR3 has 17 amino acids. V lost 1 base to trimming and J lost 5 bases; unmatched junction nucleotides: 10. Germline CDR1 is SGHTA and CDR2 is FQGTGA. The CDR3 DNA reads TGTGCCAGCAGCTTAAATGGGGGAGCAGGGGGCCACAATGAGCAGTTCTTC. Translated: CASSLNGGAGGHNEQFF.

The V gene is TRBV2, the J gene TRBJ1-2; D remains ambiguous. Between the trimmed V and J ends, which lost 7 bases and 7 bases, there was a span of 16 bases. The germline V gene has CDR1 SNHLY and CDR2 FYNNEI. This CDR3 has 13 residues. The CDR3 loop reads CASIEDLSGGYTF. DNA of the CDR3: TGTGCCAGCATTGAGGACCTAAGCGGTGGCTACACCTTC.

The chain employs TRBV7-9 and TRBJ1-3; D not certain. The germline CDR1 and CDR2 sequences are SEHNR and FQNEAQ (reference sequence). Trimming pared 4 bases from V and 1 base from J, leaving 11 bases between. The CDR3 length is 15 residues. The CDR3 protein is CASSSDGKSGNTIYF. The CDR3 nucleotides read TGTGCCAGCAGCTCGGACGGGAAATCTGGAAACACCATATATTTT.

This clone appeared a single time. The V call is TRBV19, the J call TRBJ2-1, with 11 bases that match TRBD2. The V gene's germline CDR1 is LNHDA and CDR2 SQIVND (reference sequence). V gave up 3 bases and J gave up 7 bases; unmatched junction bases: 5. The CDR3 totals 15 residues. The CDR3 region has the DNA TGTGCCAGTAGTATCATAGCGGGGGGGCATAATGAGCAGTTCTTC. Amino acid sequence: CASSIIAGGHNEQFF. Supplemented by reference TRBV19 and TRBJ2-1, the full variable domain reads DGGITQSPKYLFRKEGQNVTLSCEQNLNHDAMYWYRQDPGQGLRLIYYSQIVNDFQKGDIAEGYSVSREKKESFPLTVTSAQKNPTAFYLCASSIIAGGHNEQFFGPGTRLTVL.

J is TRBJ2-1 and V is TRBV5-1; the match to TRBD2 covers 11 bases. The CDR3 totals 14 residues. After removal of 5 bases from V and 7 bases from J, the junction contained 5 bases not matched to a gene. Germline values: CDR1 SGHRS, CDR2 YFSETQ. The CDR3 DNA follows: TGCGCCAGCAGAACTAGCGGGGGATCAAATGAGCAGTTCTTC. Protein sequence: CASRTSGGSNEQFF.

The chain couples TRBV10-3 to TRBJ1-4; D is possibly TRBD1 (5 bases). This CDR3 spans 15 amino acids. CDR1 and CDR2 from the germline V gene are ENHRY and SYGVKD. V lost 0 bases and J 5 bases, leaving 10 bases between the germline ends. CDR3 DNA sequence: TGTGCCATCAGTGAGTCAGTAGGGGAAAATGAAAAACTGTTTTTT. It translates to CAISESVGENEKLFF.

The rearrangement uses TRBV29-1 and TRBJ1-1; 9 positions agree with TRBD1. V dropped 4 bases and J dropped 3; count of bases not matched to a gene: 3. The germline gives CDR1 SQVTM, CDR2 ANQGSEA. The CDR3 consists of 13 residues. The CDR3 sequence is CSVARQGDTEAFF. CDR3 sequence (DNA): TGCAGCGTTGCGCGACAGGGGGACACTGAAGCTTTCTTT. Full variable domain (missing parts from reference TRBV29-1 and TRBJ1-1): SAVISQKPSRDICQRGTSLTIQCQVDSQVTMMFWYRQQPGQSLTLIATANQGSEATYESGFVIDKFPISRPNLTFSTLTVSNMSPEDSSIYLCSVARQGDTEAFFGQGTRLTVV.

This clone showed up just a few times. The chain carries TRBV5-8 and TRBJ1-6; D perhaps matches TRBD1 (5 bases). The CDR3 consists of 14 residues. V lost 4 bases and J lost 8, with 13 bases in between. CDR1 is SGHTS and CDR2 is YDEGEE in the germline V gene. CDR3 in amino acids: CASSRVSRDSPLHF. CDR3 nucleotide sequence: TGTGCCAGCAGCCGAGTGTCCAGGGATTCACCCCTCCACTTT.

The chain carries TRBV11-3 and TRBJ2-7; 8 positions match TRBD1. V was pared by 5 bases and J by 0 bases, with 12 bases of the junction left unmatched. The CDR3 is 17 amino acids. Germline CDR1 and CDR2: SGHNT and YENEEA. CDR3 in DNA: TGTGCCAGCAGCGACGACCGGGACAGGAAGCCCTCCTACGAGCAGTACTTC. Encoded protein: CASSDDRDRKPSYEQYF.

The chain carries TRBV7-2 and TRBJ2-5, with 7 bases identical to TRBD2. V shed 5 bases and J 2 bases; nucleotides not matched to a gene: 8. The germline gives CDR1 SGHTA, CDR2 FQGNSA. The CDR3 runs 15 residues. CDR3 in amino acids: CASSVTLAAQETQYF. CDR3 in DNA: TGTGCCAGCAGCGTTACTCTAGCGGCTCAAGAGACCCAGTACTTC.

The chain is built from TRBV27 and TRBJ2-5, with TRBD2 as a possible D gene (6 bases). Trimming removed 8 bases at V and 5 bases at J, with 15 bases between. The CDR3 totals 13 residues. Germline values: CDR1 MNHEY, CDR2 SMNVEV (reference sequence). The CDR3 region has the DNA TGTGCCAGCGGGGGGACCGCGTGGGAGACCCAGTACTTC. It is translated as CASGGTAWETQYF.

The chain combines TRBV18 with TRBJ2-5; D might be TRBD2 (5 bases). This CDR3 spans 13 amino acids. Trimming removed 4 bases from V and 1 base from J, with 7 bases in between. Looked up from germline, CDR1 is KGHSH and CDR2 is LQKENI. The CDR3 nucleotides are TGTGCCAGCTCACGAGAGGGCCAAGAGACCCAGTACTTC. This encodes CASSREGQETQYF.

V is TRBV27 and J is TRBJ2-3; 11 bases map to TRBD2. V trimming: 6 bases; J trimming: 3 bases; junction bases outside the gene matches: 2. Germline loops: CDR1 MNHEY, CDR2 SMNVEV (reference sequence). This CDR3 spans 14 amino acids. CDR3 sequence reads: CASRRLAGTDTQYF. The DNA for the CDR3 is TGTGCCAGCAGAAGACTAGCGGGGACAGATACGCAGTATTTT.

The gene calls are TRBV14 and TRBJ1-1, with TRBD1 matching over 9 bases. The CDR3 is 13 amino acids. J gave up 6 bases and V 6 bases, and 5 bases lay outside the gene matches. Germline V gene sequence: CDR1 SGHDN, CDR2 FVKESK. CDR3 residues: CASRGTGIPEAFF. The CDR3 DNA follows: TGTGCCAGCAGGGGGACAGGGATCCCTGAAGCTTTCTTT.

The rearrangement links TRBV28 to TRBJ1-1, with D possibly matching TRBD1 (6 bases). Germline V gene sequence: CDR1 MDHEN, CDR2 SYDVKM. The CDR3 runs to 17 residues. Trimming cost V 2 bases and J 3 bases, with 19 bases left between them. The CDR3 loop reads CASSLPRGPGAHTEAFF. The CDR3 DNA is TGTGCCAGCAGTTTACCTAGGGGCCCAGGGGCCCACACTGAAGCTTTCTTT.

The chain uses TRBV5-1 and TRBJ2-1; 9 positions match TRBD2. The CDR3 is made up of 13 amino acids. Germline CDR1 SGHRS, CDR2 YFSETQ. J gave up 10 bases and V 1 base, and 3 bases lay outside the gene matches. CDR3 DNA sequence: TGCGCCAGCAGCTTGAGCGGGGGGAGGGAGCAGTTCTTC. Translating it yields CASSLSGGREQFF.

The chain joins TRBV24-1 to TRBJ1-5; TRBD1 matches 7 bases. The germline V gene has CDR1 KGHDR and CDR2 SFDVKD. Trimming cost V 11 bases and J 5 bases; bases outside gene matches: 8. CDR3 size: 13 residues. In DNA form, the CDR3 reads TGTGCCAACCCCGACAGGGCATATCAGCCCCAGCATTTT. Protein: CANPDRAYQPQHF.

About this clone itself: Other DNA variants within this sample encode the same CDR3. The rearrangement uses TRBV5-1 and TRBJ1-4, with TRBD1 matching over 10 bases. V gave up 4 bases and J gave up 7 bases; unmatched junction bases: 4. Germline V gives CDR1 SGHRS, CDR2 YFSETQ. The CDR3 contains 14 residues. The CDR3 DNA sequence: TGCGCCAGCAGCCCAGGACAGGGGGGTGAAAAACTGTTTTTT. Protein product: CASSPGQGGEKLFF.

This chain joins TRBV6-1 and TRBJ1-5; 9 bases align to TRBD1. V trimming: 4 bases; J trimming: 0 bases; junction bases outside the gene matches: 4. The germline gives CDR1 MNHNS, CDR2 SASEGT. The CDR3 loop spans 16 amino acids. The CDR3 nucleotides read TGTGCCAGCAGTGTTGGGACAGGGATTAGCAATCAGCCCCAGCATTTT. Amino acid sequence: CASSVGTGISNQPQHF.

J is TRBJ1-5 and V is TRBV6-6; 8 bases align to TRBD1. Germline loops: CDR1 MNHNY, CDR2 SVGAGI (reference sequence). This CDR3 region has 15 residues. The trim removed 5 bases at V and 1 base at J, leaving 4 bases unmatched. The CDR3, as DNA: TGTGCCAGCAGTAACCAGGGGGCGAGCAATCAGCCCCAGCATTTT. Translated: CASSNQGASNQPQHF.

There are many counts of this clone. The chain carries TRBV2 and TRBJ1-1; 10 nucleotides align to TRBD1. The CDR3 is 14 residues long. After removal of 6 bases from V and 4 bases from J, the junction contained 5 bases not matched to a gene. Looked up from germline, CDR1 is SNHLY and CDR2 is FYNNEI. The CDR3 loop reads CASRRQGAGTEAFF. The CDR3 coding sequence is TGTGCCAGCAGGCGACAGGGGGCCGGCACTGAAGCTTTCTTT.

The rearrangement uses TRBV3-1 (or the pseudogene TRBV3-2) and TRBJ2-2; a possible D gene is TRBD1 (6 bases). The germline V gene has CDR1 LGHDT and CDR2 YNNKEL (reference sequence). Trimming cost V 4 bases and J 3 bases, with 12 bases left between them. The CDR3 covers 15 residues. CDR3 sequence reads: CASSRAGADTGELFF. Here the CDR3 DNA reads TGTGCCAGCAGCCGAGCAGGGGCCGACACCGGGGAGCTGTTTTTT.

The chain uses TRBV28 and TRBJ2-6, with 13 bases matching TRBD2. The CDR3 spans 18 residues. Per the germline V gene, CDR1 is MDHEN and CDR2 is SYDVKM. The V and J ends lost 5 bases and 0 bases, in that order; junction bases with no gene match: 4. The CDR3 is CASSPGTSGVSGANVLTF. CDR3 nucleotide sequence: TGTGCCAGCAGTCCGGGGACTAGCGGGGTCTCTGGGGCCAACGTCCTGACTTTC.